A single sample is the source of the 12 T cell receptor beta chains below, sequenced in a study of T-cell reconstitution after alpha-beta-depleted transplantation in children. Unique molecular identifiers were incorporated when the TCRbeta library was constructed. TCRdb independently ran MiXCR on the PCR reads; one entry per CDR3 protein. The profile shows approximately 350,000 distinct CDR3 sequences, 15% to 20% of them singletons. Sequencing used PBMCs, mostly from graft donor cells, obtained 360 days after TCRalphabeta/CD19-depleted stem cell transplant. These receptor sequences come from a male patient aged 2-15 years who had a stem cell transplant for acute lymphoblastic leukemia, so the T cells may come from the graft donor.

This clonotype has more than one count but fewer than ten. This rearrangement joins TRBV27 to TRBJ2-7; 8 nucleotides match TRBD1. This CDR3 spans 14 amino acids. V lost 7 bases, J lost 4 bases, and 9 bases stayed unmatched. Germline loops: CDR1 MNHEY, CDR2 SMNVEV (reference sequence). CDR3 bases: TGTGCCAGCACGGCGGGGACAGGTCTTTACGAGCAGTACTTC. As protein: CASTAGTGLYEQYF.

This clonotype has only a few counts. The genes are TRBV29-1 and TRBJ1-2; D gene ambiguous. V was cut by 4 bases and J by 4 bases, with 7 bases left in between. The CDR3 runs 11 residues. Per the germline V gene, CDR1 is SQVTM and CDR2 is ANQGSEA. The CDR3 sequence is CSVVHSYGYTF. As DNA, the CDR3 is TGCAGCGTTGTACATTCCTATGGCTACACCTTC.

This chain uses TRBV21-1 with TRBJ1-5. TRBV21-1 is described as a pseudogene. This CDR3 is built from 12 residues. CDR3 coding DNA: TGTGCCAGCATCGGAGGGGTTCAGCCCCAGCATTTT. This sequence encodes CASIGGVQPQHF.

This clonotype showed up many times. J is TRBJ2-7 and V is TRBV12-3 or TRBV12-4; D ambiguous. This CDR3 region has 13 residues. Trimming cost V 0 bases and J 2 bases, with 5 bases left between them. The CDR3 loop is CASSLAIPYEQYF. The CDR3 nucleotides read TGTGCCAGCAGTTTAGCTATACCCTACGAGCAGTACTTC.

The rearrangement joins TRBV7-2 to TRBJ2-6, with a possible D match to TRBD1 (6 bases). In germline, CDR1 is SGHTA, CDR2 FQGNSA. Trimming removed 3 bases from V and 4 bases from J, with 13 bases in between. The CDR3 has 16 residues. CDR3: CASSFPQGSGANVLTF. The DNA for the CDR3 is TGTGCCAGCAGCTTCCCACAGGGTTCCGGGGCCAACGTCCTGACTTTC.

This clonotype has only a few counts. The V gene is TRBV7-2, the J gene TRBJ1-6, with a weak D call TRBD1 (6 bases). The V end lost 2 bases, the J end lost 9 bases, and 20 bases lay between the germline ends. CDR3 length: 17 amino acids. Germline CDR1 is SGHTA and CDR2 is FQGNSA. For the CDR3, the DNA is TGTGCCAGCAGCTTATTCGGGACACTCCTACTTAGTTCACCCCTCCACTTT. Residues: CASSLFGTLLLSSPLHF.

The table lists this clonotype with a few counts. The V and J genes are TRBV7-2 and TRBJ1-1; D not certain. V was cut by 1 base and J by 3 bases, with 6 bases left in between. CDR3 size: 13 residues. Germline-derived CDR1 and CDR2 are SGHTA and FQGNSA. As DNA, the CDR3 is TGTGCCAGCAGCTTAGAGAAGTACACTGAAGCTTTCTTT. Amino acid sequence: CASSLEKYTEAFF.

This clonotype was counted a few times. J is TRBJ1-1 and V is TRBV20-1, with D unresolved. Germline V gene lookup returns CDR1 DFQATT and CDR2 SNEGSKA (reference sequence). V was clipped by 3 bases and J by 7 bases, with 12 bases between them. The CDR3 consists of 12 residues. DNA for the CDR3: TGCAGTGCTAGTCCCTCCGGGCGTGAAGCTTTCTTT. Protein product: CSASPSGREAFF.

This chain joins TRBV21-1 and TRBJ2-2; the table calls TRBD1, which could not be checked here. TRBV21-1 is noted as a pseudogene. This CDR3 has 15 residues. The CDR3 is CASSARTVNTGELFF. The DNA of the CDR3 is TGTGCCAGCAGCGCCCGGACAGTCAACACCGGGGAGCTGTTTTTT.

This clonotype was recorded a few times. The chain employs TRBV7-9 and TRBJ1-6, with D perhaps matching TRBD1 (5 bases). The germline gives CDR1 SEHNR, CDR2 FQNEAQ (reference sequence). The CDR3 is 15 residues long. Between the trimmed V and J ends, which lost 3 bases and 7 bases, there was a span of 13 bases. In nucleotides, the CDR3 is TGTGCCAGCAGCTTGCGTTCGGGGGTAAATTCACCCCTCCACTTT. As protein: CASSLRSGVNSPLHF. The entire variable domain, with the rest obtained from reference TRBV7-9 and TRBJ1-6, is as follows: DTGVSQNPRHKITKRGQNVTFRCDPISEHNRLYWYRQTLGQGPEFLTYFQNEAQLEKSRLLSDRFSAERPKGSFSTLEIQRTEQGDSAMYLCASSLRSGVNSPLHFGNGTRLTVT.

The V call is TRBV10-3, the J call TRBJ2-1; D not certain. Trimming cost V 2 bases and J 12 bases, with 14 bases left between them. The CDR3 is 13 amino acids. Germline-derived CDR1 and CDR2 are ENHRY and SYGVKD. The CDR3 here is CAISETQLPWQFF. The CDR3 bases are TGTGCCATCAGTGAGACCCAGCTCCCTTGGCAGTTCTTC.

This clonotype was counted at least ten times. This chain joins TRBV5-1 and TRBJ2-3; no clear D gene. This CDR3 comprises 13 residues. Germline CDR1 SGHRS, CDR2 YFSETQ. V lost 0 bases, J lost 5 bases, and 7 bases lay in between. The DNA of the CDR3 is TGCGCCAGCAGCTTGGCCAGAGGAGATACGCAGTATTTT. This codes for CASSLARGDTQYF.